The next 5 T cell receptor beta chains were all read from a single sample in a study of cytomegalovirus exposure and HLA in healthy donors. Produced via immunoSEQ multiplex PCR; TCRdb's table is partial and in-frame only. This repertoire shows over 250,000 clones, about 86% found once; its top ten account for 1%. What was sequenced was PBMCs. These TCRs come from a young woman in good health and CMV-seronegative.

This clone was detected only a few times. This chain uses TRBV6-4 with TRBJ1-1, with 7 bases matching TRBD1. CDR1 is MRHNA, CDR2 SNTAGT, per germline. V gave up 6 bases and J gave up 3 bases; unmatched junction bases: 4. The CDR3 totals 13 residues. The CDR3 here is CASSRGYDTEAFF. For the CDR3, the DNA is TGTGCCAGCAGCAGGGGGTACGACACTGAAGCTTTCTTT.

The chain has TRBV7-6 and TRBJ2-5, with D possibly TRBD1 on 5 matching bases. This CDR3 region has 19 residues. The germline CDR1 and CDR2 sequences are SGHVS and FNYEAQ. The V and J ends lost 1 base and 4 bases respectively, with 25 bases between them. CDR3 in amino acids: CASSLDTRGALLSLETQYF. CDR3 nucleotide sequence: TGTGCCAGCAGCTTAGATACAAGGGGTGCGCTTCTGAGTCTAGAGACCCAGTACTTC. Drawing the rest from reference TRBV7-6 and TRBJ2-5, the complete variable domain is GAGVSQSPRYKVTKRGQDVALRCDPISGHVSLYWYRQALGQGPEFLTYFNYEAQQDKSGLPNDRFSAERPEGSISTLTIQRTEQRDSAMYRCASSLDTRGALLSLETQYFGPGTRLLVL.

The gene calls are TRBV7-6 and TRBJ2-3, with D hard to call. The V gene's germline CDR1 is SGHVS and CDR2 FNYEAQ. CDR3 length: 14 amino acids. V lost 3 bases and J lost 0, with 7 bases in between. The CDR3 sequence is CASSFEASTDTQYF. The CDR3 region has the DNA TGTGCCAGCAGCTTCGAAGCTAGCACAGATACGCAGTATTTT.

In this sample, this clone turned up once. The chain links TRBV5-6 to TRBJ2-5; 7 nucleotides align to TRBD2. The ends lost 0 bases at V and 5 bases at J; junction bases unmatched: 10. Germline CDR1 and CDR2: SGHDT and YYEEEE. This CDR3 comprises 16 residues. The CDR3 DNA reads as TGTGCCAGCAGCTTGGCCGGGACTACCAAACGGGAGACCCAGTACTTC. Amino acids: CASSLAGTTKRETQYF.

The V call is TRBV19, the J call TRBJ1-2; 9 bases fit TRBD1. V shed 5 bases, J shed 3 bases, and the junction held 7 bases outside the gene matches. The CDR3 spans 15 residues. Germline V gives CDR1 LNHDA, CDR2 SQIVND (reference sequence). CDR3 sequence: CASSPDRGSYYGYTF. In DNA, the CDR3 is TGTGCCAGTAGTCCCGACAGGGGGAGTTACTATGGCTACACCTTC.